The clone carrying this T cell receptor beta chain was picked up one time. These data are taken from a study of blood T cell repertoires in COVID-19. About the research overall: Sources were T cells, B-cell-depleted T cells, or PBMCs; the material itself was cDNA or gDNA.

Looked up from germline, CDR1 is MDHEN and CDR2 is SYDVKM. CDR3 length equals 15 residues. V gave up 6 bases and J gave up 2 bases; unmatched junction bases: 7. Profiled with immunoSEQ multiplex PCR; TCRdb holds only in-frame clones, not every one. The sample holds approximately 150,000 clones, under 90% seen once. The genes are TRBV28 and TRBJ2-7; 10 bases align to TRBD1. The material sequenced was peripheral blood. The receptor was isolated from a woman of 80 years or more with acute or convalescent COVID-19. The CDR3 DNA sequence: TGTGCCAGCAGACGCTACGGGACAGGGGCCTACGAGCAGTACTTC. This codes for CASRRYGTGAYEQYF.